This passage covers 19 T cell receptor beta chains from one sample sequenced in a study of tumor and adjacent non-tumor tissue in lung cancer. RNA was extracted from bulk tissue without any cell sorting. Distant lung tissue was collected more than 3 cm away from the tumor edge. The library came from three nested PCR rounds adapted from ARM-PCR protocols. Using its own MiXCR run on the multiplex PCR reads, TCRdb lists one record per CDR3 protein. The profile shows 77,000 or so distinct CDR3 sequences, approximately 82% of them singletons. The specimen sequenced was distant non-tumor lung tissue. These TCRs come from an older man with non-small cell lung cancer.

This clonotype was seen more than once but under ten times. Written as DNA, the CDR3 is TGTGCCAGCACTGGGACAGGGGATCTGGTCTGGGTATACGAGCAGTACTTC. It translates to CASTGTGDLVWVYEQYF. This chain links TRBV21-1 with TRBJ2-7; the table names TRBD1, a call not compared with the DNA. TRBV21-1 is described as a pseudogene. CDR3 length: 17 amino acids.

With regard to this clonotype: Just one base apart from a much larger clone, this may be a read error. DNA of the CDR3: TGTGCCAGCAGTCCGGCGGATGGACTAGCGGGGACCGGGGAGCTGTTTTTT. Its translation is CASSPADGLAGTGELFF. This rearrangement joins TRBV6-2 or TRBV6-3 to TRBJ2-2; TRBD2 matches at 12 bases. CDR3 length: 17 amino acids. Germline-derived CDR1 and CDR2 are MNHEY and SVGEGT. Trimming cost V 5 bases and J 5 bases; bases outside gene matches: 9.

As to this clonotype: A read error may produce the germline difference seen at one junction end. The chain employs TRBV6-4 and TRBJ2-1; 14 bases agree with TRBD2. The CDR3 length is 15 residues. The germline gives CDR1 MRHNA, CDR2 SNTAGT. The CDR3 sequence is CASGHGTSGGNDQFF. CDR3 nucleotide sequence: TGTGCCAGCGGTCACGGGACTAGCGGGGGAAATGATCAGTTCTTC.

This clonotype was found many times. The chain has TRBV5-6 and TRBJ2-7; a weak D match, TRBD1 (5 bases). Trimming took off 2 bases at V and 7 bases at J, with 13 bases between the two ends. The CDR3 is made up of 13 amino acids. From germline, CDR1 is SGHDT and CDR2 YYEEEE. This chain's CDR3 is CASSFRVSREQYF. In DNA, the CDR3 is TGTGCCAGCAGCTTCAGGGTCTCGAGGGAGCAGTACTTC.

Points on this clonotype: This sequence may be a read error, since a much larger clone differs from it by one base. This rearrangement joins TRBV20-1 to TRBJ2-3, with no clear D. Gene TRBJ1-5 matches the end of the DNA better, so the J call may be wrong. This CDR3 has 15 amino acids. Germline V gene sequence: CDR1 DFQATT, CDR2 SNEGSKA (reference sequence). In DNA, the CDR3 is TGCAGTGCTAGTCCTAGCGGGAGGGCCAGAGATACGCAGCATTTT. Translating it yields CSASPSGRARDTQHF.

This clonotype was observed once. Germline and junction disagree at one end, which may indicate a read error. CDR3 protein: CASSQEFYGEAFF. In DNA, the CDR3 is TGCGCCAGTAGCCAAGAGTTCTATGGCGAAGCTTTCTTT. The chain is built from TRBV4-3 and TRBJ1-1; D is unresolved. Germline-derived CDR1 and CDR2 are LGHNA and YSLEER. There are 13 residues in the CDR3.

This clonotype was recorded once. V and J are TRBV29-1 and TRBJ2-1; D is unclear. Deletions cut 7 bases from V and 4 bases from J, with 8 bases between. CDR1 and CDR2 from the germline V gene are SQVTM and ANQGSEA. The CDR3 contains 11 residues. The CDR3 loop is CSATEYNEQFF. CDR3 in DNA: TGCAGCGCTACCGAGTACAATGAGCAGTTCTTC.

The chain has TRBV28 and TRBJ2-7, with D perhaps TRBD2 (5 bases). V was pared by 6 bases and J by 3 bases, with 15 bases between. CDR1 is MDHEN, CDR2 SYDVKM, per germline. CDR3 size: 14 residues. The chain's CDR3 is CASSPSTRGYEQYF. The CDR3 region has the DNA TGTGCCAGCAGCCCCAGTACACGGGGCTACGAGCAGTACTTC.

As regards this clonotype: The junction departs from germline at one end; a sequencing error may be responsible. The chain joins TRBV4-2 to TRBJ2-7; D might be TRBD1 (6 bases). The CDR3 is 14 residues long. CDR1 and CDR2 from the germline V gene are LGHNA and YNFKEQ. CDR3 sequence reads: CASSQEQGLHEQYF. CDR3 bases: TGTGCCAGCAGCCAAGAACAGGGTCTCCACGAGCAGTATTTC.

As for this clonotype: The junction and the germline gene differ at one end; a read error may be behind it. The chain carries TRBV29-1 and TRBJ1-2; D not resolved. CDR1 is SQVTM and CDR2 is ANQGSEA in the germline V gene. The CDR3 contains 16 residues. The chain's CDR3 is CSVVPYQSLGEDGYTF. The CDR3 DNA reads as TGCAGCGTTGTCCCCTATCAATCCCTTGGAGAAGATGGTTACACCTTC.

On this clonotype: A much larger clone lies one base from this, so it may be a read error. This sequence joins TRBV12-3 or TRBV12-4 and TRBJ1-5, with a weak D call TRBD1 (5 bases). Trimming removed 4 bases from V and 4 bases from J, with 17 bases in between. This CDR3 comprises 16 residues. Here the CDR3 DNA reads TGTGCCAGCAGTTCGTTTTGGGGGGAAGGGAATCAGCCCCAGCATTTT. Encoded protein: CASSSFWGEGNQPQHF.

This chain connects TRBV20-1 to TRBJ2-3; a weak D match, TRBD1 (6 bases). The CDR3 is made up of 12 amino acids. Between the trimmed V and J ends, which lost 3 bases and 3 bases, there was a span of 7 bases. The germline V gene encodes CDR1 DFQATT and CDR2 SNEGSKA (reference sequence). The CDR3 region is CSASTGTDTQYF. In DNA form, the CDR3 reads TGCAGTGCTAGCACAGGGACAGATACGCAGTATTTT.

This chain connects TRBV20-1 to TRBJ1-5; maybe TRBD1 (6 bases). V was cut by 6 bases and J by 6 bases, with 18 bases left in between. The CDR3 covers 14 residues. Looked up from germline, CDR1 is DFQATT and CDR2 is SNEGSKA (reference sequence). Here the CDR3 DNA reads TGCAGTGCAATAAAGGGGGGGGTGGGTCAGCCCCAGCATTTT. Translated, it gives CSAIKGGVGQPQHF.

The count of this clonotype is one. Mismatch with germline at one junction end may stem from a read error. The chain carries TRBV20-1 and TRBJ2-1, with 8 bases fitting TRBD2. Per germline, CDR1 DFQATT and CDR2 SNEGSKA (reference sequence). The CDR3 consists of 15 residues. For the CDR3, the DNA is TGCAGTGCTAGATTCACAAGCGGGGGAGGCAATGAGCAGTTATTC. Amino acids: CSARFTSGGGNEQLF.

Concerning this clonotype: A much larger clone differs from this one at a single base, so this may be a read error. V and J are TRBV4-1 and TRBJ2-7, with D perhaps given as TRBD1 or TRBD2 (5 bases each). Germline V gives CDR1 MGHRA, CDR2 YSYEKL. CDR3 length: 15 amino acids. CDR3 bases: TGCACCAGCAGCCACCTGGGAGACAGAACCTACGAGCAGTACTTC. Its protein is CTSSHLGDRTYEQYF.

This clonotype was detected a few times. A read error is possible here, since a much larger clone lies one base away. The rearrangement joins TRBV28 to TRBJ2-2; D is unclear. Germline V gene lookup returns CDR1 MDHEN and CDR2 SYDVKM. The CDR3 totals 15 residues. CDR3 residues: CASSLMGSNTRELFF. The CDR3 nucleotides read TGTGCCAGCAGTTTAATGGGCTCGAACACCAGGGAGCTGTTTTTT.

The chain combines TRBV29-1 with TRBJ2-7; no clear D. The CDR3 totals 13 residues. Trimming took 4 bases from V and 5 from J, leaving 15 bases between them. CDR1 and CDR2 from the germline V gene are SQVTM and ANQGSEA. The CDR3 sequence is CSVGSSRMHEQYF. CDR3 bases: TGCAGCGTTGGATCAAGTAGGATGCACGAGCAGTACTTC.

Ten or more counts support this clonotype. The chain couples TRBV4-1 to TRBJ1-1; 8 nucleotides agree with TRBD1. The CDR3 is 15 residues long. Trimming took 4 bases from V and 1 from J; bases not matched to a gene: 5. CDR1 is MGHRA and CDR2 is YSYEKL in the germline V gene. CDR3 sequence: CASSRGQGGNTEAFF. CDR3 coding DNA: TGCGCCAGCAGCCGCGGACAGGGAGGGAACACTGAAGCTTTCTTT.

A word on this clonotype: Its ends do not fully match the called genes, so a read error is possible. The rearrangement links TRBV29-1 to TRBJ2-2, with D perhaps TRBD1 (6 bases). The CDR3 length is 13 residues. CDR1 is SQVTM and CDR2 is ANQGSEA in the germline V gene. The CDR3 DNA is TGCGGCGTTTATCGAGGGGACACCTGGGAGCCGTTTTTT. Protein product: CGVYRGDTWEPFF.